This TCR beta chain was captured in a study of T cell repertoires in cytomegalovirus infection. Study-wide background: Selected CMV epitopes included recently identified HLA-C-restricted ones as well as well-studied HLA-B-restricted ones. Both a matching HLA type and CMV infection were indicated by public TCR beta signatures. The study's findings and limits: Based on cumulative public TCR beta family frequency, carriers of CMV plus the relevant HLA were identified.

In TCRdb, the reads were re-called with MiXCR into one record per CDR3 protein. This sample has 700,000 to 850,000 distinct CDR3 sequences; approximately 30% occur once, and the top ten carry 12%. Of note for this clonotype: The antigen is unknown.

Germline CDR1 is MNHEY and CDR2 is SVGEGT. The CDR3 runs 15 residues. V was pared by 6 bases and J by 1 base, with 13 bases between. This TCR came from a human donor in good health (CMV status not recorded). Some clones in this sample may be carry-over from other donors' samples. J is TRBJ2-1 and V is TRBV6-2 or TRBV6-3; D is perhaps TRBD1 (6 bases). The source material was cultured CD8+ T cells from PBMCs, sampled from culture after CMV antigen stimulation. The CDR3 nucleotides read TGTGCCAGCAGGCGCTTTAGGGGGTCCTACAATGAGCAGTTCTTC. This sequence encodes CASRRFRGSYNEQFF.